This paragraph reports one T cell receptor beta chain. V dropped 3 bases and J dropped 7 bases, with 10 bases sitting between them. The length of the CDR3 is 14 residues. Germline CDR1 is SNHLY and CDR2 is FYNNEI. This entry comes from a study of blood T cell repertoires in COVID-19. Study at large: Samples of COVID-19 (acute and convalescent) were obtained from the United States, Italy and Spain.

The table came from immunoSEQ multiplex PCR; TCRdb's copy has only in-frame clones and leaves some out. This sample has about 73,000 clones; roughly 89% occur once, and the top ten carry roughly 9.6%. The specimen sequenced was peripheral blood. The receptor was derived from a man older than 75 with acute or convalescent COVID-19. The chain uses TRBV2 and TRBJ1-6; the D gene is possibly TRBD1 (6 bases). CDR3 sequence: CASSDQGPNSPLHF. The CDR3 DNA sequence: TGTGCCAGCAGTGACCAGGGGCCAAATTCACCCCTCCACTTT.